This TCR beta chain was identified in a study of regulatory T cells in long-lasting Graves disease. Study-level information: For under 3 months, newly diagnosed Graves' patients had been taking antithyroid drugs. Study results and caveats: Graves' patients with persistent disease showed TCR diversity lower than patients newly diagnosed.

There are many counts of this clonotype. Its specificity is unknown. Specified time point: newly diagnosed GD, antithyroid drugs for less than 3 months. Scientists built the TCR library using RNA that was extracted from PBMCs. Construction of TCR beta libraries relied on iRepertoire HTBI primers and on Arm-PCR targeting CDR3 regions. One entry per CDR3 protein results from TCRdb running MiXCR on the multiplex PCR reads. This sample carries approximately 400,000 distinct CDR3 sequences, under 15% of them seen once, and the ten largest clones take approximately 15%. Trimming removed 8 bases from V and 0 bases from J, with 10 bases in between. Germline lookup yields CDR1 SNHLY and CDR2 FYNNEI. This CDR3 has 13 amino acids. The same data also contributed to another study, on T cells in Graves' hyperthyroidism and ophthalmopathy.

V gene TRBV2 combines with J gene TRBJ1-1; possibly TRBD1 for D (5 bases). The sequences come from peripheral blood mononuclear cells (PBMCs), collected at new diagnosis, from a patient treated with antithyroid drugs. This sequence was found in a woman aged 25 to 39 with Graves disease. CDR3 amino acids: CASRAGMNTEAFF. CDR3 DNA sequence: TGTGCCAGCCGGGCAGGGATGAACACTGAAGCTTTCTTT.